This T cell receptor beta chain emerged from a study of CD4 and CD8 cells across lung adenocarcinoma regions. Turning to this clonotype: At one end, the junction sequence differs from germline, possibly due to a read error.

This CDR3 region has 17 residues. Germline CDR1 reads MGHRA; CDR2 reads YSYEKL. Using its own MiXCR run on the PCR reads, TCRdb lists one record per CDR3 protein. The sample contains about 25,000 distinct CDR3 sequences, 50% to 55% of which appear only once. Samples came from patients with localized non-small cell lung adenocarcinoma. The sequence derives from a male donor with lung adenocarcinoma. The CD4 and CD8 labels of this study may be unreliable. The genes are TRBV4-1 and TRBJ2-3, with D perhaps given as TRBD1 or TRBD2 (5 bases each). The sequenced material came from CD8+ T cells from the center of a lung tumor. Written as DNA, the CDR3 is TGCGCCAGCAGCCAGGAAACGGGGCTGTGGGTCTCAGACACTCAGTACTTT. Translation gives CASSQETGLWVSDTQYF.